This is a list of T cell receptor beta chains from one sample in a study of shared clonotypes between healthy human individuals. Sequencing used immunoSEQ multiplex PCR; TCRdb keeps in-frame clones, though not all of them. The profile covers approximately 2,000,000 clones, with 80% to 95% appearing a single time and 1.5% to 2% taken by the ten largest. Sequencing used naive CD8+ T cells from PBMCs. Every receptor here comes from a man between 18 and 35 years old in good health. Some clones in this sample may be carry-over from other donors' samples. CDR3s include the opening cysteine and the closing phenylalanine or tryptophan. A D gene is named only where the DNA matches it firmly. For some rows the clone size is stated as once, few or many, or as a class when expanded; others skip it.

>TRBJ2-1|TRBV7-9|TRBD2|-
TGTGCCAGCAGCCCAAAAGCGGGAGGGTCCTACAATGAGCAGTTCTTC
CASSPKAGGSYNEQFF
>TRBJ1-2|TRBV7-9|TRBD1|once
TGTGCCAGCAGCTTAACTGGACAGGGGGACCGGGAGGGCTACACCTTC
CASSLTGQGDREGYTF
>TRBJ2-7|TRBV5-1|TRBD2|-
TGCGCCAGCAGCATCGGGACTAGCATCTACGAGCAGTACTTC
CASSIGTSIYEQYF
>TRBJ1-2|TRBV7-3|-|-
TGTGCCAGCAGCCCAACTGCGGGGCTCAACTATGGCTACACCTTC
CASSPTAGLNYGYTF
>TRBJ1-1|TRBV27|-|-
TGTGCCAGTATAGGGCCGGGGAACACTGAAGCTTTCTTT
CASIGPGNTEAFF
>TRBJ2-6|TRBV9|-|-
TGTGCCAGCAGCGCCCTAGTCTCTGGGGCCAACGTCCTGACTTTC
CASSALVSGANVLTF
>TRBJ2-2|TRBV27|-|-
TGTGCCAGCAGTTTAAGGGGCGCGGGCACCGGGGAGCTGTTTTTT
CASSLRGAGTGELFF
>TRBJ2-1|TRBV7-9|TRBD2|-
TGTGCCAGCAGTTCGGAGCGGGAGGGGTACAATGAGCAGTTCTTC
CASSSEREGYNEQFF
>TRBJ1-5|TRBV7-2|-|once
TGTGCCAGCAGCTTAGTCGGCGGACAGCATAGCAATCAGCCCCAGCATTTT
CASSLVGGQHSNQPQHF
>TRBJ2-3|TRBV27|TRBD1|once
TGTGCCAGCAGTTTATCGGGACAGGGATACTCTAGCACAGATACGCAGTATTTT
CASSLSGQGYSSTDTQYF
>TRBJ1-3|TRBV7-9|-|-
TGTGCCAGCAGCCGAATCGGGGGCAGGACCTCTGGAAACACCATATATTTT
CASSRIGGRTSGNTIYF
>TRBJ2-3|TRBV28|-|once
TGTGCCAGCACCCGCCCCACCGTGTGGGGCACAGATACGCAGTATTTT
CASTRPTVWGTDTQYF
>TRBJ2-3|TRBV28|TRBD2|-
TGTGCCAGCAGGAATCCACAAGCCTCCGGGGCACTAGCGACCAGCACAGATACGCAGTATTTT
CASRNPQASGALATSTDTQYF
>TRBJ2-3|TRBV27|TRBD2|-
TGTGCCAGCAGTTTTCGGCTAGCGGGAGGAGTCCCTCCAGATACGCAGTATTTT
CASSFRLAGGVPPDTQYF
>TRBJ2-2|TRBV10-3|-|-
TGTGCCATCAGTGAGAGGTCAGGGGCCTGGGGGGAGCTGTTTTTT
CAISERSGAWGELFF
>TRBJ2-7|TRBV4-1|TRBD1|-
TGCGCCAGCAGCCAAGCCGGGACAGGGATCGACGAGCAGTACTTC
CASSQAGTGIDEQYF
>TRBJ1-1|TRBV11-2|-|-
TGTGCCAGCAGCTCTAGTGGGTGGATTGAAGCTTTCTTT
CASSSSGWIEAFF
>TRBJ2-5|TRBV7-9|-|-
TGTGCCAGCAGCTTAGGGACCTACGAAGAGACCCAGTACTTC
CASSLGTYEETQYF
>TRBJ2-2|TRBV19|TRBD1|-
TGTGCCAGTACCCGGGCAGGGGGCTTCGTGACCGGGGAGCTGTTTTTT
CASTRAGGFVTGELFF
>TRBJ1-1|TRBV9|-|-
TGTGCCAGCAGCGTATCACGGGCGAACACTGAAGCTTTCTTT
CASSVSRANTEAFF
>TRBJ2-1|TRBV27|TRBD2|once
TGTGCCAGCAGTTTATCGGGTAGCGGGGGCTACAATGAGCAGTTCTTC
CASSLSGSGGYNEQFF
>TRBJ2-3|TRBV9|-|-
TGTGCCAGCAGCGAGGGTTCTAGCACAGATACGCAGTATTTT
CASSEGSSTDTQYF
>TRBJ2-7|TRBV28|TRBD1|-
TGTGCCAGCAGTTTCGGGACAGGGGGCCCCTACGAGCAGTACTTC
CASSFGTGGPYEQYF
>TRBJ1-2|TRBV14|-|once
TGTGCCAGCAGCCCATTTAGGAACTATGGCTACACCTTC
CASSPFRNYGYTF
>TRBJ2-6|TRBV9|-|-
TGTGCCAGCAGCTTACCTCCTGCCGGACGCGGCTCTGGGGCCAACGTCCTGACTTTC
CASSLPPAGRGSGANVLTF
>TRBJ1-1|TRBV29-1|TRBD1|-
TGCAGCGTTGAAGATCTAGGGGGACAGGTCGAGATGAACACTGAAGCTTTCTTT
CSVEDLGGQVEMNTEAFF
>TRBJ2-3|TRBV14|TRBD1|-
TGTGCCAGCAGCCAGGAAGACAGGGAGTGGGGCACAGATACGCAGTATTTT
CASSQEDREWGTDTQYF
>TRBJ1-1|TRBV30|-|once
TGTGCCTGGTCTCCTCGGTCGCCCCCCATGAACACTGAAGCTTTCTTT
CAWSPRSPPMNTEAFF
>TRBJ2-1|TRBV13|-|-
TGTGCCAGCAGCTCGACTGGTGAGCAGTTCTTC
CASSSTGEQFF
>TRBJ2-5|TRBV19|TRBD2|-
TGTGCCAGTAGTCCAAGAGGACTAGCTCAGTACTTC
CASSPRGLAQYF
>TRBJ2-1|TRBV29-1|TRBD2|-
TGCAGCGTTGTGCCTAGGTTAGCGGGAGGCTTCTACAATGAGCAGTTCTTC
CSVVPRLAGGFYNEQFF
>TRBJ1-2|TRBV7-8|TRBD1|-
TGTGCCAGCAGCTTAGCGGGACAGGGTGGTAAAGAGGGCTACACCTTC
CASSLAGQGGKEGYTF
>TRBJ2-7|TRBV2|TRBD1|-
TGTGCCAGCAGTGATAGCTGGGACAGGGTGGTTTACGAGCAGTACTTC
CASSDSWDRVVYEQYF
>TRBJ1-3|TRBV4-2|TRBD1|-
TGTGCCAGCAGCCATCTCACCGAGGGACAGGGGTTTGCCACCATATATTTT
CASSHLTEGQGFATIYF
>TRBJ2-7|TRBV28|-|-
TGTGCCAGCAGCCCTGACGACAGGAACTCCTACGAGCAGTACTTC
CASSPDDRNSYEQYF
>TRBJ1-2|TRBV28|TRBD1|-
TGTGCCAGCAGTTTTACTGGGACAGGGGGCCATGGCTACACCTTC
CASSFTGTGGHGYTF
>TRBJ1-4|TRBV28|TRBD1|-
TGTGCCAGCAGTCCCCTCCGGACGACAGGGGGGCGCGGGGAAAAACTGTTTTTT
CASSPLRTTGGRGEKLFF
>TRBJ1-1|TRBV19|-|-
TGTGCCACTAAATGGGGGAGGAACACTGAAGCTTTCTTT
CATKWGRNTEAFF
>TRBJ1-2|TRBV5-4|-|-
TGTGCCAGCAGCTTTATGGGGGGCGCCGATGGCTACACCTTC
CASSFMGGADGYTF
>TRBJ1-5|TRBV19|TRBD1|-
TGTGCCAGCCGAAAGACAGGGGAGATCGTTAGCAATCAGCCCCAGCATTTT
CASRKTGEIVSNQPQHF
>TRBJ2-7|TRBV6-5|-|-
TGTGCCAGCAGCCTCCGGGACGGCGCCTACGAGCAGTACTTC
CASSLRDGAYEQYF
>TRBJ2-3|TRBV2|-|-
TGTGCCAGCAGGGAAGAGTTGGCAGATACGCAGTATTTT
CASREELADTQYF
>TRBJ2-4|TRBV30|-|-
TGTGCCTGGGGACCTGGGGCGGGACGGGGAAACATTCAGTACTTC
CAWGPGAGRGNIQYF
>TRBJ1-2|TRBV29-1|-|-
TGCAGCGTTGAGTGGGGGGGCTATGGCTACACCTTC
CSVEWGGYGYTF
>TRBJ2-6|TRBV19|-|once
TGTGCCAGTGAATTAACAGGGTTCTCACTCTCTGGGGCCAACGTCCTGACTTTC
CASELTGFSLSGANVLTF
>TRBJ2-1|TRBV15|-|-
TGTGCCACCAGCAGAGTGAGCCCCCTGGAGTTTAATGAGCAGTTCTTC
CATSRVSPLEFNEQFF
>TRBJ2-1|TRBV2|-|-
TGTGCCAGCAGTGAAACCCCCTTTGAGGTCTTCATACCCAATGAGCAGTTCTTC
CASSETPFEVFIPNEQFF
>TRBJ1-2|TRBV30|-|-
TGTGCCTGGAATGCGCTGAGAGGCTACACCTTC
CAWNALRGYTF
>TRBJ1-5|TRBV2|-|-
TGTGCCAGCAGTGAAGGACTGAATAGCAATCAGCCCCAGCATTTT
CASSEGLNSNQPQHF
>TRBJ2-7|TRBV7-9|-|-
TGTGCCAGCAGCTTAACCGGGCGGGACAACTCCTACGAGCAGTACTTC
CASSLTGRDNSYEQYF
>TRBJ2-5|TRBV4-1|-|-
TGCGCCAGCAGCCAAGAGCCCCTCCCTCCGGAGACCCAGTACTTC
CASSQEPLPPETQYF
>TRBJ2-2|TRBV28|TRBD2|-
TGTGCCAGCAGTTTTTTCCTAGCGGGAGGACCGCGAAACCCCGCGAACACCGGGGAGCTGTTTTTT
CASSFFLAGGPRNPANTGELFF
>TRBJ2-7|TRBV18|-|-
TGTGCCAGCTCACCACTAAGAGACAGGACCTACGAGCAGTACTTC
CASSPLRDRTYEQYF
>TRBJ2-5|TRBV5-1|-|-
TGCGCCAGCAGAGCGTTAGCGGTTTCGTACCAAGAGACCCAGTACTTC
CASRALAVSYQETQYF
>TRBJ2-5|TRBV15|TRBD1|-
TGTGCCACCACTCCAGGGGGAGATGGGGGCCAAGAGACCCAGTACTTC
CATTPGGDGGQETQYF
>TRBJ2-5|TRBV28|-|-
TGTGCCAGCAGAACTGGGGAGACCCAGTACTTC
CASRTGETQYF
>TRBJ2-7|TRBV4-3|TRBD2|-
TGCGCCAGCAGCCCGGGACTAGCGGGAGCCTACGAGCAGTACTTC
CASSPGLAGAYEQYF